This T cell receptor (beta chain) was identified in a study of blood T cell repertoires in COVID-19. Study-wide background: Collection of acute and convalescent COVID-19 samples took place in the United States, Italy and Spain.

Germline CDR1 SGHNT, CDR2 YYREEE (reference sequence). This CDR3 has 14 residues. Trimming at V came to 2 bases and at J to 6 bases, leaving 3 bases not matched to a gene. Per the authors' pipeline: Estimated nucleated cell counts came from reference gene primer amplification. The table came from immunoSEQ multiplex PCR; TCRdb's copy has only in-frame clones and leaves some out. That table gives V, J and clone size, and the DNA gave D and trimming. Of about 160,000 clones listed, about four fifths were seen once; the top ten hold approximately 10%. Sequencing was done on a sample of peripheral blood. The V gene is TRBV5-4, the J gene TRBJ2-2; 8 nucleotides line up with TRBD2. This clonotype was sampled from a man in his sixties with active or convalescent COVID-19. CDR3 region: CASSLAGVAGELFF. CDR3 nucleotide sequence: TGTGCCAGCAGCTTAGCGGGGGTCGCCGGGGAGCTGTTTTTT.